This passage covers 17 T cell receptor beta chains from one sample sequenced in a study of shared clonotypes between healthy human individuals. Produced via immunoSEQ multiplex PCR; TCRdb's table is partial and in-frame only. Of about 500,000 clones in the sample, approximately 77% are singletons; the top ten hold 12%. Sequencing was performed on PBMCs. These receptors originate from a woman in her forties in good health. Some clones in this sample may be carry-over from other donors' samples.

The V and J genes are TRBV14 and TRBJ2-2; D is unresolved. CDR1 is SGHDN and CDR2 is FVKESK in the germline V gene. Trimming shortened V by 2 bases and J by 4 bases, and 17 bases separated the two germline ends. This CDR3 comprises 17 residues. The CDR3 nucleotides are TGTGCCAGCAGCCAAAAGAAAGGTGACCCGATCACCGGGGAGCTGTTTTTT. This codes for CASSQKKGDPITGELFF.

V usage is TRBV7-9 and J usage is TRBJ2-2; D is ambiguous. Germline assignment: CDR1 SEHNR and CDR2 FQNEAQ (reference sequence). CDR3 size: 14 residues. The V end lost 2 bases, the J end lost 2 bases, and 6 bases lay between the germline ends. CDR3 amino acids: CASSLSSNTGELFF. The CDR3 coding sequence is TGTGCCAGCAGCTTATCCTCAAACACCGGGGAGCTGTTTTTT. Full variable domain (rest looked up from reference TRBV7-9 and TRBJ2-2): DTGVSQNPRHKITKRGQNVTFRCDPISEHNRLYWYRQTLGQGPEFLTYFQNEAQLEKSRLLSDRFSAERPKGSFSTLEIQRTEQGDSAMYLCASSLSSNTGELFFGEGSRLTVL.

This chain connects TRBV15 to TRBJ2-3; the match to TRBD2 covers 8 bases. Losses at the gene ends were 1 base for V and 1 base for J; bases not matched to a gene: 7. Per germline, CDR1 LNHNV and CDR2 YYDKDF (reference sequence). The CDR3 contains 17 residues. CDR3 DNA sequence: TGTGCCACCAGCAGAGGACGGGGAGCGGGAGGCACAGATACGCAGTATTTT. Translating gives CATSRGRGAGGTDTQYF.

This chain joins TRBV9 and TRBJ2-7; possibly TRBD1 for D (8 bases). This CDR3 spans 16 amino acids. V was trimmed by 4 bases and J by 2 bases, leaving 19 bases between them. From germline, CDR1 is SGDLS and CDR2 YYNGEE. CDR3 sequence (DNA): TGTGCCAGCAGCCCCCGAGGGAGGGACAGGACCTACGAGCAGTACTTC. Translation: CASSPRGRDRTYEQYF.

The V call is TRBV28, the J call TRBJ1-2, with TRBD1 as a possible D gene (6 bases). With 3 bases removed from V and 6 bases from J, the gap between germline ends came to 11 bases. The CDR3 runs to 13 residues. Germline CDR1 and CDR2: MDHEN and SYDVKM. The CDR3 sequence is CASSFSGAHGYTF. As DNA, the CDR3 is TGTGCCAGCAGTTTTTCGGGGGCACATGGCTACACCTTC.

The chain recombines TRBV30 with TRBJ1-3; D is ambiguous. Trimming left V 7 bases short and J 4 bases short, with 11 bases between. The CDR3 is 12 amino acids. Germline CDR1 and CDR2: GTSNPN and SVGIG (reference sequence). The chain's CDR3 is CASGPGGNTIYF. The CDR3 DNA reads TGTGCCTCGGGCCCAGGCGGAAACACCATATATTTT.

The chain recombines TRBV27 with TRBJ2-7; no reliable D call. With 8 bases removed from V and 2 bases from J, the gap between germline ends came to 13 bases. The CDR3 length is 13 residues. Germline V gene sequence: CDR1 MNHEY, CDR2 SMNVEV (reference sequence). The CDR3 DNA reads TGTGCCAGCCGCCTAACTGGACCCTACGAGCAGTACTTC. It encodes CASRLTGPYEQYF.

On this clone itself: Only one base separates this from a far larger clonotype, so it likely reflects a read error. V gene TRBV5-6 combines with J gene TRBJ2-1, with D possibly TRBD1 on 5 matching bases. The CDR3 runs to 11 residues. Germline CDR1 SGHDT, CDR2 YYEEEE. CDR3 region: CVSSLGPGKFF. The DNA of the CDR3 is TGTGTCAGCAGCTTGGGCCCAGGGAAGTTCTTC. Together with reference TRBV5-6 and TRBJ2-1, the CDR3 gives the full variable domain: DAGVTQSPTHLIKTRGQQVTLRCSPKSGHDTVSWYQQALGQGPQFIFQYYEEEERQRGNFPDRFSGHQFPNYSSELNVNALLLGDSALYLCVSSLGPGKFFGPGTRLTVL.

The genes are TRBV9 and TRBJ2-5; D may correspond to TRBD1 or TRBD2 (7 bases each). V was shortened by 0 bases and J by 5 bases, with 17 bases between the two germline ends. Germline lookup yields CDR1 SGDLS and CDR2 YYNGEE. This CDR3 is built from 16 residues. This CDR3 is CASSVAAGAGGETQYF. The DNA of the CDR3 is TGTGCCAGCAGCGTAGCGGCGGGAGCAGGGGGTGAGACCCAGTACTTC.

This clone was counted ten times or more. This chain joins TRBV29-1 and TRBJ2-7, with 10 bases that match TRBD2. Germline CDR1 SQVTM, CDR2 ANQGSEA. The CDR3 contains 16 residues. Trimming cost V 1 base and J 5 bases; bases outside gene matches: 11. The CDR3, as DNA: TGCAGCGTTGAAGGGCTAGCGGGAGCGGACCCGGACGAGCAGTACTTC. Translated, it gives CSVEGLAGADPDEQYF.

Concerning this clone itself: This clone may be a read error of a much larger clone one base away. Since the CDR3 does not end with the conserved phenylalanine or tryptophan, this likely comes from a read error. The rearrangement links TRBV5-1 to TRBJ2-7; D uncertain. The DNA end is more similar to TRBJ2-1, so the J call may be wrong. Germline assignment: CDR1 SGHRS and CDR2 YFSETQ. The CDR3 is 15 amino acids. The chain's CDR3 is CASSLDRPSYNEQFL. Here the CDR3 DNA reads TGCGCCAGCAGCTTGGACCGCCCCTCCTACAATGAGCAGTTCCTC.

There are a few counts of this clone. This chain links TRBV28 with TRBJ1-1, with 10 bases lining up with TRBD1. Germline CDR1 and CDR2: MDHEN and SYDVKM. Trimming cost V 7 bases and J 2 bases; bases outside gene matches: 1. This CDR3 contains 13 residues. DNA for the CDR3: TGTGCCAGCAAGACAGGGGGCAACACTGAAGCTTTCTTT. It encodes CASKTGGNTEAFF. Filled out from reference TRBV28 and TRBJ1-1, the complete variable domain reads DVKVTQSSRYLVKRTGEKVFLECVQDMDHENMFWYRQDPGLGLRLIYFSYDVKMKEKGDIPEGYSVSREKKERFSLILESASTNQTSMYLCASKTGGNTEAFFGQGTRLTVV.

In its sample, this clone was seen once. The rearrangement uses TRBV7-6 and TRBJ2-5; perhaps TRBD1 as D (6 bases). V lost 1 base and J lost 5, with 17 bases in between. CDR3 length: 16 amino acids. The germline V gene encodes CDR1 SGHVS and CDR2 FNYEAQ. CDR3 loop: CASSLVGPPRGETQYF. The CDR3 bases are TGTGCCAGCAGCTTAGTTGGCCCCCCAAGGGGGGAGACCCAGTACTTC.

The chain has TRBV4-1 and TRBJ2-5; D gene ambiguous. V was clipped by 1 base and J by 2 bases, with 5 bases between them. The CDR3 spans 13 residues. Germline lookup yields CDR1 MGHRA and CDR2 YSYEKL. CDR3 bases: TGCGCCAGCAGCCAAGTCCGACAAGAGACCCAGTACTTC. It codes for CASSQVRQETQYF.

This clone came up once. This chain links TRBV15 with TRBJ2-5, with D unresolved. The CDR3 spans 13 residues. V was cut by 1 base and J by 5 bases, with 8 bases left in between. Germline assignment: CDR1 LNHNV and CDR2 YYDKDF (reference sequence). In DNA form, the CDR3 reads TGTGCCACCAGCAGAGCCCTAGACGAGACCCAGTACTTC. This encodes CATSRALDETQYF.

The chain couples TRBV29-1 to TRBJ2-7; D may be TRBD2 (7 bases). CDR1 is SQVTM and CDR2 is ANQGSEA in the germline V gene. The CDR3 has 14 residues. Trimming left V 0 bases short and J 7 bases short, with 16 bases between. CDR3 nucleotide sequence: TGCAGCGTTGAAGACATTAACGGGGGGCGGGAGCAGTACTTC. Amino acid sequence: CSVEDINGGREQYF.

The chain is built from TRBV14 and TRBJ1-5; 7 positions match TRBD1. V was pared by 4 bases and J by 0 bases, with 15 bases of the junction left unmatched. This CDR3 has 19 residues. Per the germline V gene, CDR1 is SGHDN and CDR2 is FVKESK. The chain's CDR3 is CASSPRLGGGYSSNQPQHF. CDR3 coding DNA: TGTGCCAGCAGCCCAAGGTTAGGGGGCGGATATAGTAGCAATCAGCCCCAGCATTTT. Drawing the rest from reference TRBV14 and TRBJ1-5, the complete variable domain is EAGVTQFPSHSVIEKGQTVTLRCDPISGHDNLYWYRRVMGKEIKFLLHFVKESKQDESGMPNNRFLAERTGGTYSTLKVQPAELEDSGVYFCASSPRLGGGYSSNQPQHFGDGTRLSIL.